This T cell receptor (beta chain) was recorded in a study of CD8+ T cells in alopecia areata. Study outcomes and limitations: Across lesional scalp, and particularly alopecia totalis/universalis, clonality surpassed that of normal scalp.

With respect to this clone: Its specificity is unknown.

Researchers gathered lesional scalp punch biopsies and peripheral blood from patients with alopecia areata. Researchers picked out CD4+ and CD8+ T cells from PBMCs by sorting. The V gene's germline CDR1 is DFQATT and CDR2 SNEGSKA (reference sequence). V lost 8 bases and J 7 bases, leaving 8 bases between the germline ends. The CDR3 runs 9 residues. Reverse transcribed after extraction, RNA yielded cDNA as the sequencing template. TCRdb's table, derived via immunoSEQ multiplex PCR, lists solely in-frame clones and lacks some. This table has 65,000 to 95,000 clones, just over 50% appearing once. This sequence originates from a human donor with alopecia areata. Sequenced material: NKG2D-high CD8+ T cells sorted from blood. This rearrangement joins TRBV20-1 to TRBJ1-2; D may be TRBD1 (6 bases). CDR3 residues: CSTGFGYTF. CDR3 sequence (DNA): TGCAGTACAGGGTTTGGCTACACCTTC.